This TCR beta chain is drawn from a study of CD8+ T cells in alopecia areata. Turning to the study itself: The investigators scored severity in treated patients by the percentage of affected scalp area.

cDNA reverse transcribed from extracted RNA served as the sequencing template. The data were produced by immunoSEQ multiplex PCR, yet TCRdb's version contains in-frame clones alone and is incomplete. The table records 110,000 to 150,000 clones, roughly 50% of them present only once. Stated treatment: oral pan-JAK inhibitor, 5-10 mg twice daily. CDR1 SGHRS and CDR2 YFSETQ come from the germline V gene. CDR3 length: 16 residues. Losses at the gene ends were 0 bases for V and 0 bases for J; bases not matched to a gene: 5. The sequencing used CD8+ T cells sorted from blood, collected at week 4, from a patient treated with tofacitinib. The origin of this receptor is a human donor with alopecia areata. The chain has TRBV5-1 and TRBJ1-1; 7 nucleotides align to TRBD1. CDR3: CASSLGTGQMNTEAFF. For the CDR3, the DNA is TGCGCCAGCAGCTTGGGTACGGGACAGATGAACACTGAAGCTTTCTTT.